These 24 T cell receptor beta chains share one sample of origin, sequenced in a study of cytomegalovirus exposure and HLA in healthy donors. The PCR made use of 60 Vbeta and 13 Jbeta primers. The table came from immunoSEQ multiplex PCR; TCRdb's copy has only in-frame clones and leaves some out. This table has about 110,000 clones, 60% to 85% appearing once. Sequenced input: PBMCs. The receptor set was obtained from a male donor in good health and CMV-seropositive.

CDR3 in amino acids: CSVEWRGQYYGYTF. In nucleotides, the CDR3 is TGCAGCGTTGAATGGCGGGGACAGTACTATGGCTACACCTTC. V gene TRBV29-1 combines with J gene TRBJ1-2; 7 bases are a match to TRBD1. Germline assignment: CDR1 SQVTM and CDR2 ANQGSEA. V shed 2 bases and J 3 bases; nucleotides not matched to a gene: 6. The CDR3 covers 14 residues.

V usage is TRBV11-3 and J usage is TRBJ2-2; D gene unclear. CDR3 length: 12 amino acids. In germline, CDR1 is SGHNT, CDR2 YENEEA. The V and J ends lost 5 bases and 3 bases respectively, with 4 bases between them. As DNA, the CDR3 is TGTGCCAGCAGCCACTACACCGGGGAGCTGTTTTTT. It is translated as CASSHYTGELFF.

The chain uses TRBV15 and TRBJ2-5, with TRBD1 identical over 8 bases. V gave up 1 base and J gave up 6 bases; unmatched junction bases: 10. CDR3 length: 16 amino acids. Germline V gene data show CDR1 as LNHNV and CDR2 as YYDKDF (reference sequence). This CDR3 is CATSRGSAGGYQTQYF. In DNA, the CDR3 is TGTGCCACCAGCAGAGGGTCGGCAGGGGGCTATCAGACCCAGTACTTC.

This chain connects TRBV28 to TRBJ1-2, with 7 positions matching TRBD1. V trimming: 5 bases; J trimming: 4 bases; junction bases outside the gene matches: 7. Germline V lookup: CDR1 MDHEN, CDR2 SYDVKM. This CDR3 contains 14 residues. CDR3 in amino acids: CASSLTPGGYGYTF. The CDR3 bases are TGTGCCAGCAGTCTTACGCCAGGGGGCTATGGCTACACCTTC.

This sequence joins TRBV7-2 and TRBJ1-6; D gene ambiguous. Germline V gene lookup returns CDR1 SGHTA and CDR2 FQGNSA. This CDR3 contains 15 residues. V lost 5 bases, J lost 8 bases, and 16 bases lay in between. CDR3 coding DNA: TGTGCCAGCAGCCCGACTAAGGAGAGGTATTCACCCCTCCACTTT. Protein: CASSPTKERYSPLHF.

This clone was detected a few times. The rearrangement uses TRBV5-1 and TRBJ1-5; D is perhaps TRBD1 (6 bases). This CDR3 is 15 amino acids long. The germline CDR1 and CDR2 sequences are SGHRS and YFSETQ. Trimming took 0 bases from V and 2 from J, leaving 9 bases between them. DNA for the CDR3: TGCGCCAGCAGCTTGGATGGGGGCGGCAATCAGCCCCAGCATTTT. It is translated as CASSLDGGGNQPQHF.

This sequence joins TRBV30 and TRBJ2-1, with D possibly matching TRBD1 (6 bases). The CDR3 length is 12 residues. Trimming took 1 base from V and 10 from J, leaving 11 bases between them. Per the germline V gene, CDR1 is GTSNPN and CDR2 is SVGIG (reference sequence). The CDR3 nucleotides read TGTGCCTGGAGTGCCATCAGGGGCGAGCAGTTCTTC. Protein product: CAWSAIRGEQFF.

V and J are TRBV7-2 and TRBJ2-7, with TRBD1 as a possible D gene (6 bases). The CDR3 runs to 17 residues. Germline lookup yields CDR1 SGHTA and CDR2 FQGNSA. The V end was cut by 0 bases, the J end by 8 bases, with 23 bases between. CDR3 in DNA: TGTGCCAGCAGCTTAGCGTTTAATACAGGGCTTGGTGGGAAGCAGTACTTC. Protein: CASSLAFNTGLGGKQYF. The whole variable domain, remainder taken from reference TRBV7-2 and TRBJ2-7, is GAGVSQSPSNKVTEKGKDVELRCDPISGHTALYWYRQSLGQGLEFLIYFQGNSAPDKSGLPSDRFSAERTGGSVSTLTIQRTQQEDSAVYLCASSLAFNTGLGGKQYFGPGTRLTVT.

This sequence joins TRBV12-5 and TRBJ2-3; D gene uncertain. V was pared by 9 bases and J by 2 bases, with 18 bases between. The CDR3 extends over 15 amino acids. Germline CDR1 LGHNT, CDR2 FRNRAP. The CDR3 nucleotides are TGTGCTAGCCTGCACTTCGGCGGTGACACAGATACGCAGTATTTT. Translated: CASLHFGGDTDTQYF.

The CDR3 DNA reads as TGCAGCGTTGAAAGGCAGGGGTATGGCTACACCTTC. Amino acids: CSVERQGYGYTF. The rearrangement joins TRBV29-1 to TRBJ1-2, with D possibly being TRBD1 (6 bases). The CDR3 runs to 12 residues. Germline V gene sequence: CDR1 SQVTM, CDR2 ANQGSEA. Trimming left V 2 bases short and J 5 bases short, with 9 bases between.

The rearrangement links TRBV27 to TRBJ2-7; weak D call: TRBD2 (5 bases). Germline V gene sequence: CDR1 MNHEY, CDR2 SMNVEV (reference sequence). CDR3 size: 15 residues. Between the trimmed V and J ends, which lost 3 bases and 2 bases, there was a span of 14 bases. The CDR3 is CASSFSGNRAYEQYF. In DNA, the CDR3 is TGTGCCAGCAGTTTCTCGGGGAACCGAGCCTACGAGCAGTACTTC.

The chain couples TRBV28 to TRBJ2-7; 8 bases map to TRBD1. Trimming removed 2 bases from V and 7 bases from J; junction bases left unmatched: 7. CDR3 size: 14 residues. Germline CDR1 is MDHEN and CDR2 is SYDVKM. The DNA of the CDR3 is TGTGCCAGCAGTTTACGGACGGGGGACAGGGAGCAGTACTTC. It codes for CASSLRTGDREQYF.

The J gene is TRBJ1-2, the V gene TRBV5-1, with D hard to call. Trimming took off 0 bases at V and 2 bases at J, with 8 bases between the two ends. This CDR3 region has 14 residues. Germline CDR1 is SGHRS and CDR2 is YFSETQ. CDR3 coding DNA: TGCGCCAGCAGCTTGGCGGTGGTAAACTATGGCTACACCTTC. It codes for CASSLAVVNYGYTF.

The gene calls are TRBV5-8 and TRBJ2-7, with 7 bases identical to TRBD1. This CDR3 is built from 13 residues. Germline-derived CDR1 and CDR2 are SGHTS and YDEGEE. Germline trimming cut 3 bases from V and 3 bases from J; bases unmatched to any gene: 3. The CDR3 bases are TGTGCCAGCAGCTCGGACAGGTACTACGAGCAGTACTTC. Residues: CASSSDRYYEQYF. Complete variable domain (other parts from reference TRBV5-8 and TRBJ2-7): EAGVTQSPTHLIKTRGQQATLRCSPISGHTSVYWYQQALGLGLQFLLWYDEGEERNRGNFPPRFSGRQFPNYSSELNVNALELEDSALYLCASSSDRYYEQYFGPGTRLTVT.

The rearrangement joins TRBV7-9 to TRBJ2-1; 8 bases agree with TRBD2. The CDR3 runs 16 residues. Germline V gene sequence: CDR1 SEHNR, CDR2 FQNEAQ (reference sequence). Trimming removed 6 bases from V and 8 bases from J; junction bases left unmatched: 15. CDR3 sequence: CASSPPFREGRDEQFF. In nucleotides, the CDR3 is TGTGCCAGCAGTCCACCCTTTCGGGAGGGCCGGGATGAGCAGTTCTTC.

The CDR3 nucleotides are TGTGCCAGCAGTTTCGTAGGGGGCCTCGAAAAACTGTTTTTT. Residues: CASSFVGGLEKLFF. The chain carries TRBV28 and TRBJ1-4; 7 nucleotides match TRBD1. The germline CDR1 and CDR2 sequences are MDHEN and SYDVKM. The CDR3 runs 14 residues. The V gene end was trimmed by 3 bases and the J gene end by 8 bases; junction bases not matched to a gene: 6.

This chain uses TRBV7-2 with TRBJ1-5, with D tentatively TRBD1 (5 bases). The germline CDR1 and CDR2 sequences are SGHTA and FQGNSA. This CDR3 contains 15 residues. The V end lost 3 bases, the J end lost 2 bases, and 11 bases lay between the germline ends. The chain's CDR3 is CASSFTGTGNQPQHF. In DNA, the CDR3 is TGTGCCAGCAGCTTCACCGGGACTGGCAATCAGCCCCAGCATTTT.

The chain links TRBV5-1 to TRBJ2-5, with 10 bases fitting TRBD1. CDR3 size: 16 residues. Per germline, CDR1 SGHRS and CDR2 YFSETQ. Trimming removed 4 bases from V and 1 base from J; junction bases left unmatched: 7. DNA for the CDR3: TGCGCCAGCAGCCCTCGGACAGGGGGGTCCCAAGAGACCCAGTACTTC. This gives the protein CASSPRTGGSQETQYF.

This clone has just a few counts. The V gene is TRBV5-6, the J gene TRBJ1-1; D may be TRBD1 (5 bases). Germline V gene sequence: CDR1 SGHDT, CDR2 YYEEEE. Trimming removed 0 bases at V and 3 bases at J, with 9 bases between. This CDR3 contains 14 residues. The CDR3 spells CASSLGWGDTEAFF. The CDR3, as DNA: TGTGCCAGCAGCTTGGGTTGGGGCGACACTGAAGCTTTCTTT. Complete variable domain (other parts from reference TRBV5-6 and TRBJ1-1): DAGVTQSPTHLIKTRGQQVTLRCSPKSGHDTVSWYQQALGQGPQFIFQYYEEEERQRGNFPDRFSGHQFPNYSSELNVNALLLGDSALYLCASSLGWGDTEAFFGQGTRLTVV.

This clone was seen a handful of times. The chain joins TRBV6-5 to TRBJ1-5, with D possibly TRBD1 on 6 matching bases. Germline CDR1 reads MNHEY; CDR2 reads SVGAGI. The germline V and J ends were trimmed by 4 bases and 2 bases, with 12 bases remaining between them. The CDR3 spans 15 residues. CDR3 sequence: CASSSDRPGNQPQHF. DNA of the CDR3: TGTGCCAGCAGTTCAGACAGGCCGGGCAATCAGCCCCAGCATTTT.

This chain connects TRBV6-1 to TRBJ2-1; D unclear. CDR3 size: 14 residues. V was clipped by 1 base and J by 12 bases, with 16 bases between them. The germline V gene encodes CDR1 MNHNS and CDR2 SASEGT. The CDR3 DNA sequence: TGTGCCAGCAGTGAAGAAGCAGTGAAGAGGTGGCAGTTCTTC. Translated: CASSEEAVKRWQFF.

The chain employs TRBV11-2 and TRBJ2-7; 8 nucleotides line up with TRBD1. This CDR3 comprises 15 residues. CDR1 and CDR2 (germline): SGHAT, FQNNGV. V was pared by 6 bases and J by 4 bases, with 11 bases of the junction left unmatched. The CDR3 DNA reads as TGTGCCAGCAGACTATCGGGGCAGGGGGCTTACGAGCAGTACTTC. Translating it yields CASRLSGQGAYEQYF.

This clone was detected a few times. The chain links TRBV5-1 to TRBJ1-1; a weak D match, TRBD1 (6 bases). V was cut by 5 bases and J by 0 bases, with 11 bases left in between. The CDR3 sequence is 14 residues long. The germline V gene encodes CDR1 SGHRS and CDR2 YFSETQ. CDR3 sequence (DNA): TGCGCCAGCAGGCGTCAGGGGATGAACACTGAAGCTTTCTTT. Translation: CASRRQGMNTEAFF.

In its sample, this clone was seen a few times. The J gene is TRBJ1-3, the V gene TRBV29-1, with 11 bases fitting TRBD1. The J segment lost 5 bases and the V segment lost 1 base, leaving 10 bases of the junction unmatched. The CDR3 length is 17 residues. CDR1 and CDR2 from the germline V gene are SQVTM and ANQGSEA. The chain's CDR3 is CSVEGLVGQGARNTIYF. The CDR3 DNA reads TGCAGCGTTGAAGGTTTGGTTGGACAGGGGGCGAGAAACACCATATATTTT.